Listed below are T cell receptor beta chains from one sample, sequenced in a study of response to subunit inactivated influenza vaccine. TCRdb re-called the RT-PCR reads through MiXCR, storing one row per CDR3 protein. Of roughly 620,000 distinct CDR3 sequences in the sample, roughly 10% were seen once. These same data were also listed under a study on T cells expressing NK-cell markers.

Sample: PBMCs from blood, taken on the day of vaccination. These receptors all come from a man aged 50 or older who received an inactivated influenza vaccine. Each CDR3 is given with its conserved first and last residue. The D gene is left open where the match is weak. Clone size appears in some rows only: once, few, many, or a class for an expanded clone.

j_gene	d_gene	abundance	v_gene	CDR3aa	CDR3nt
TRBJ1-2	.	few	TRBV27	CASSSDGDYGYTF	TGTGCCAGCAGCAGCGACGGGGACTATGGCTACACCTTC
TRBJ2-5	TRBD2	few	TRBV20-1	CSARVAGGPEETQYF	TGCAGTGCTAGAGTAGCGGGGGGGCCGGAAGAGACCCAGTACTTC
TRBJ2-7	.	many	TRBV11-2	CASSLGQDYYEQYF	TGTGCCAGCAGCTTAGGACAGGATTACTACGAGCAGTACTTC
TRBJ2-3	.	many	TRBV6-1	CASTGGASTDTQYF	TGTGCCAGCACTGGGGGGGCCTCCACAGATACGCAGTATTTT
TRBJ2-7	.	few	TRBV9	CASSVRLGYEQYF	TGTGCCAGCAGCGTACGACTTGGCTACGAGCAGTACTTC
TRBJ1-4	.	.	TRBV11-2	CASSLSLAGEKLFF	TGTGCCAGCAGCTTAAGCCTGGCAGGGGAAAAACTGTTTTTT
TRBJ2-7	.	.	TRBV3-1	CASSLRTGRLSYEQYF	TGTGCCAGCAGCCTACGAACGGGCAGGCTCTCCTACGAGCAGTACTTC
TRBJ2-3	TRBD1	few	TRBV6-5	CASSYPPRGRTDTQYF	TGTGCCAGCAGTTACCCCCCAAGGGGGCGCACAGATACGCAGTATTTT
TRBJ2-3	TRBD2	.	TRBV20-1	CSARGSSGGARDTQYF	TGCAGTGCTAGAGGGAGTAGCGGGGGGGCTAGAGATACGCAGTATTTT
TRBJ1-1	.	.	TRBV6-1	CASSEFGHGEAFF	TGTGCCAGCAGTGAATTTGGACACGGTGAAGCTTTCTTT
TRBJ2-2	TRBD1	.	TRBV5-6	CASSFRDRNTGELFF	TGTGCCAGCAGCTTCCGGGACAGGAACACCGGGGAGCTGTTTTTT
TRBJ2-1	TRBD2	.	TRBV7-3	CASSLTVRLAGGNEQFF	TGTGCCAGCAGCTTAACAGTCCGCCTAGCGGGGGGCAATGAGCAGTTCTTC
TRBJ2-3	TRBD2	many	TRBV5-1	CASSFAGGRDTQYF	TGCGCCAGCAGCTTTGCGGGAGGGCGAGATACGCAGTATTTT
TRBJ1-6	TRBD1	few	TRBV6-1	CASSEPGTGDSPLHF	TGTGCCAGCAGTGAACCGGGGACAGGGGATTCACCCCTCCACTTT
TRBJ2-7	TRBD2	few	TRBV4-3	CASSPGGLAGAAYEQYF	TGCGCCAGCAGCCCCGGAGGACTAGCGGGAGCAGCCTACGAGCAGTACTTC
TRBJ2-3	.	.	TRBV28	CASSLDLASPFTDTQYF	TGTGCCAGCAGTTTGGACCTTGCTAGCCCGTTCACAGATACGCAGTATTTT
TRBJ2-1	.	few	TRBV19	CASSKDSSYNEQFF	TGTGCCAGTAGTAAGGATAGCTCCTACAATGAGCAGTTCTTC